The 3 T cell receptor beta chains reported below all come from one sample, sequenced in a study of blood T cell repertoires in COVID-19. Assay used: immunoSEQ multiplex PCR; TCRdb lists only in-frame clones, some missing. Here the sample spans 110,000 to 150,000 clones, approximately 84% being singletons. The material sequenced was peripheral blood. The receptors shown here come from a human donor in a cohort sampled during active COVID-19.

J is TRBJ1-5 and V is TRBV6-9; D is possibly TRBD1 (6 bases). Trimming removed 4 bases at V and 0 bases at J, with 10 bases between. CDR1 and CDR2 (germline): MNHGY, SVAAGI. The CDR3 loop spans 15 amino acids. CDR3 coding DNA: TGTGCCAGCAGTTCCGGACAGTATAGCAATCAGCCCCAGCATTTT. It encodes CASSSGQYSNQPQHF.

V usage is TRBV4-3 and J usage is TRBJ2-3; TRBD2 aligns across 13 bases. The germline V gene encodes CDR1 LGHNA and CDR2 YSLEER. The CDR3 has 19 amino acids. Germline trimming cut 0 bases from V and 4 bases from J; bases unmatched to any gene: 10. The CDR3 DNA reads as TGCGCCAGCAGCCAAGATGGCACTAGCGGGGGGGCCAGTCCAGATACGCAGTATTTT. This encodes CASSQDGTSGGASPDTQYF.

V gene TRBV19 combines with J gene TRBJ1-3; D is possibly TRBD1 (6 bases). CDR3 length: 13 residues. The ends were cut back, 6 bases at V and 4 bases at J, with 10 bases in the middle. The germline gives CDR1 LNHDA, CDR2 SQIVND (reference sequence). CDR3 nucleotide sequence: TGTGCCAGTAGCGGGGGGCGAGGAAACACCATATATTTT. Its protein is CASSGGRGNTIYF.